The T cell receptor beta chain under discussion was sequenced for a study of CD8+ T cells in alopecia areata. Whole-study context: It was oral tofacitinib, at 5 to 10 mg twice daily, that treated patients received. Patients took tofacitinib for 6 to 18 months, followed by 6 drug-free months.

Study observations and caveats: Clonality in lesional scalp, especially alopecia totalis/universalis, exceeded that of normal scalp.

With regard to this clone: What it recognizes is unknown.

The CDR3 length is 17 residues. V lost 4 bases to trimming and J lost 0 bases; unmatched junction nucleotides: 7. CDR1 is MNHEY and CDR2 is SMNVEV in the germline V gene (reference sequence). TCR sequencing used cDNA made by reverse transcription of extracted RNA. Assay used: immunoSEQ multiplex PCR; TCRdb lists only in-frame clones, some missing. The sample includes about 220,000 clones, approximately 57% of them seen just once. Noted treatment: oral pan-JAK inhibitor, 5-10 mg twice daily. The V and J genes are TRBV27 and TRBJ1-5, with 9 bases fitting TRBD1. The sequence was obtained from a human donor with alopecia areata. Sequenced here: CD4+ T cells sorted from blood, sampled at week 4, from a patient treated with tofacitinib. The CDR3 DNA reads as TGTGCCAGCAGTTCCCAAGGGGGACAGGGTAGCAATCAGCCCCAGCATTTT. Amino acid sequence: CASSSQGGQGSNQPQHF.